This TCR beta chain appears in the sequencing data of a study of blood T cell repertoires in COVID-19 (TCRdb year 2020). For the study in its entirety: The collaborator samples originated in the United States, Italy and Spain and spanned the acute and convalescent phases of COVID-19. The material from the prospective study consisted of cDNA or gDNA derived from T cells, B-cell-depleted T cells, or PBMCs. Subjects who had been exposed to COVID-19, were actively infected with it, or had recovered from it provided the deeply sampled blood TCRbeta repertoires that made up the dataset. The repertoires were made available in a free public database intended to serve as a resource for research on the immune response to SARS-CoV-2. The samples were drawn from the first 160 participants of the ongoing ImmuneRACE study and from some 1,300 subjects provided by 6 global collaborators. A de-identified subject ID, COVID-19 status, age in years and sex were almost always included in the sample metadata. Where available, HLA class I and class II types were taken from metadata supplied by the sample provider and were not determined by assay-based typing. What the work shows at the level of the full study, not this receptor alone: How much clinical and demographic metadata was included differed by source and by participant, and the metadata was provided uncurated.

Concerning this clone itself: What this receptor recognizes is not known. Within one base of it there is no much larger clone, and no base qualities were kept.

Participants in the prospective study were enrolled through a virtual design, were aged 18 to 89 years, and lived in about two dozen United States geographic areas. To assign participants to cohorts, the prospective study relied on clinical history that participants themselves reported in a screening survey and a study questionnaire. In the prospective study, whole blood, serum and a nasopharyngeal or oropharyngeal swab were collected from each participant by mobile phlebotomists. Prospective study participants could optionally give additional blood draws and questionnaires over an approximately two-month period. Before DNA extraction, prospective study blood samples were shipped either frozen or at room temperature. The CDR3 goes from the cysteine to the phenylalanine over 15 residues. Of the read, only the CDR3 DNA is kept; its 45 bases are in frame from base 1. CDR1 and CDR2 are drawn from the germline V gene (reference sequence): SSHAT, FNYEAQ. The junction shows trimming of 1 base on V and 2 bases on J, and the gene matches do not reach 4 bases of it.

The immunoSEQ Assay, a bias-controlled multiplex PCR, was used to amplify TCRbeta CDR3 regions from genomic DNA. In the source study's methods: The number of nucleated cells in each sample was estimated from the amplification of reference gene primers within the assay. Sequence reads were collapsed and filtered to measure the absolute abundance of every unique TCRbeta CDR3 rearrangement. For each sample, productive Simpson clonality was calculated as the square root of Simpson's diversity index over productive rearrangements. The table comes from immuneACCESS by way of TCRdb, which keeps in-frame sequences with V and J called. Part of the clones is missing from these tables; in studies checked, under half for an unresolved V gene and the rest for unknown reasons. V, J and clone size are taken as reported in that table, and D and trimming were inferred from the DNA itself. Counted in this sample were 150,000 to 200,000 clones; about 90% of them appeared once. The ten largest clonotypes hold 1.2% of the sample.

Sequencing was done on a sample of PBMCs or T cells enriched from blood (not recorded which). This receptor chain uses TRBV7-7 and TRBJ2-5; TRBD1 matches 7 bases in the middle. This clonotype originated in a human donor with acute COVID-19. The donor label of this sample is uncertain. The nucleotides are TGTGCCAGCAGCTTAGGGGCAGGGGGACAAGAGACCCAGTACTTC. It is translated as CASSLGAGGQETQYF.